This TCR beta chain is drawn from a study of memory CD4+ T cells and cytomegalovirus serostatus. Study in general: Healthy Belgian adult donors included under ten CMV-positive and fewer than 25 CMV-negative people.

Some clones are missing from TCRdb's copy, which holds only in-frame ones; the method was immunoSEQ multiplex PCR. Of about 52,000 clones in the sample, around four fifths were seen once. The sort gate was single viable CD3+CD4+CD8-CD45RO+ cells for memory CD4+ T cells. Positive selection with CD4 microbeads enriched total CD4+ T cells. Trimming stripped 4 bases from V and 5 bases from J, with 18 bases between. This CDR3 has 15 residues. CDR1 MGHRA and CDR2 YSYEKL come from the germline V gene. On this clone itself: Its antigen is not identified.

Findings of the study overall: Suggested: most of the CMV-linked TCR signature lies in CD4+ memory cells.

The sample was memory CD4+ T cells from blood. The chain recombines TRBV4-1 with TRBJ2-7, with D possibly called TRBD1 or TRBD2 (8 bases each). The sequence came from an adult in good health and CMV-seronegative. The CDR3 region is CASSRGGTGGDEQYF. The CDR3 DNA reads TGCGCCAGCAGCCGCGGGGGGACAGGTGGCGACGAGCAGTACTTC.